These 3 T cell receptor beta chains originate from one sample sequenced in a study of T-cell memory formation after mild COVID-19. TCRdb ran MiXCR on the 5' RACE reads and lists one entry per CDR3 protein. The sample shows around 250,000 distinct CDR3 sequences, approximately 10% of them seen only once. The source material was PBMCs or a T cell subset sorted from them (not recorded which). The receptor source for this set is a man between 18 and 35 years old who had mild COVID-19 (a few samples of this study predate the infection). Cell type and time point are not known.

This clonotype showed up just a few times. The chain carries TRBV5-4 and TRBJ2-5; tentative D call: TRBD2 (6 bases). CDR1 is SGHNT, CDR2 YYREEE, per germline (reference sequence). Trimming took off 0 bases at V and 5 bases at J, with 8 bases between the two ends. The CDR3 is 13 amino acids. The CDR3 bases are TGTGCCAGCAGCTTGGAGGAGGGGGAGACCCAGTACTTC. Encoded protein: CASSLEEGETQYF. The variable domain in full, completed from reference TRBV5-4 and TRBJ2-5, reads ETGVTQSPTHLIKTRGQQVTLRCSSQSGHNTVSWYQQALGQGPQFIFQYYREEENGRGNFPPRFSGLQFPNYSSELNVNALELDDSALYLCASSLEEGETQYFGPGTRLLVL.

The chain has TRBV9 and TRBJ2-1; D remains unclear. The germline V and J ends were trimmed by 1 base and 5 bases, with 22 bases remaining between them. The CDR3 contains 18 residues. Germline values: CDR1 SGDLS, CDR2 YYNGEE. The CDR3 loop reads CASSVQSGVGGIHNEQFF. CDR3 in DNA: TGTGCCAGCAGCGTACAGTCAGGTGTCGGTGGGATCCACAATGAGCAGTTCTTC.

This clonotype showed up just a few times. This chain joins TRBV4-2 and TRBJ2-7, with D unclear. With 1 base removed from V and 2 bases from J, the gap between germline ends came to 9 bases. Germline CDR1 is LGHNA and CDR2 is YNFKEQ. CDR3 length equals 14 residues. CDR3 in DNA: TGTGCCAGCAGCCAAGCTGGGCCTACCTACGAGCAGTACTTC. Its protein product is CASSQAGPTYEQYF.